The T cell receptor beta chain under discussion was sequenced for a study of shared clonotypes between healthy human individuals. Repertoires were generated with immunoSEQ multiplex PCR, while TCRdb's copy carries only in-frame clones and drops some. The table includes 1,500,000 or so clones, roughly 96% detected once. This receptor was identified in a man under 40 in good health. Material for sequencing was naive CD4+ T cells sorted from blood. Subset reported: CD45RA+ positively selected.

The CDR3 bases are TGTGCCAGCAGTCCGACCAACGGGGCACTCCCGTACAATGAGCAGTTCTTC. This translates into CASSPTNGALPYNEQFF. The V call is TRBV28, the J call TRBJ2-1; D is perhaps TRBD1 or TRBD2 (5 bases each). Trimming stripped 5 bases from V and 4 bases from J, with 21 bases between. CDR1 is MDHEN and CDR2 is SYDVKM in the germline V gene. CDR3 size: 17 residues.